The text below deals with one T cell receptor (beta chain). The antigen is undetermined. Germline lookup yields CDR1 SQVTM and CDR2 ANQGSEA. The CDR3 is made up of 14 amino acids. This sample is drawn from a study of CXCR3-negative and CXCR3-positive naive CD8 T cells. General study findings and limits: CXCR3-positive naive cells had TRB CDR3s that were more hydrophobic than CXCR3-negative naive cells had. Both naive subsets, CXCR3-negative and CXCR3-positive, displayed similar TRBV-TRBJ usage, unlike memory cells. Diversity ran similarly high across both naive subsets but far lower in memory CD8+ cells.

With UMI labels, 5' RACE was used to prepare the TRB cDNA libraries. From its re-call of the 5' RACE reads, TCRdb lists each CDR3 protein once, without DNA. Its table records approximately 100,000 distinct CDR3 sequences. This chain connects TRBV29-1 to TRBJ2-3; the D gene TCRdb calls, TRBD1, cannot be checked with no DNA. The material sequenced was naive CXCR3+ CD8+ T cells from blood. Subset specified: CD45RO-CCR7+CD27+CD95- naive CD8+ T cells expressing CXCR3 (TNR3+). This clonotype was sampled from a human donor in good health. Some clones in this sample may be carry-over from other donors' samples. Here the CDR3 reads CSVENRGQEDTQYF.